This TCR beta chain was captured by sequencing in a study of CD8 T cells in Susac syndrome. Across the whole study: Patients with Susac syndrome, at blood draw, were therapy-naive, on corticosteroids, or on intravenous immunoglobulin alone.

V lost 3 bases, J lost 5 bases, and 11 bases lay in between. There are 13 residues in the CDR3. Each Susac syndrome patient had definite or probable disease by recently defined criteria. TEMRA cells were FACS-enriched and CD8+ and CD4+ T cells negatively isolated. A note on this clonotype: What it recognizes is unknown.

With random hexamers, roughly 0.5 to 1 ug RNA was reverse transcribed. MiXCR was run by TCRdb on the immunoSEQ multiplex PCR reads, yielding one entry per CDR3 protein. The top ten clones hold about 0.3% of a sample with under 95,000 distinct CDR3 sequences, 85% to 95% of them seen once. General study results and limits: Expansion of clones was not seen in the CD4+ T cell repertoires of Susac syndrome.

This clonotype was sampled from a human donor with Susac syndrome. What was sequenced was CD4+ T cells from PBMCs. V is TRBV12-3 or TRBV12-4 and J is TRBJ2-7; unclear D gene. CDR3 nucleotides: TGTGCCAGCAGTTTGGTTAGTACCCACGAGCAGTACTTC. Its translation: CASSLVSTHEQYF.